What follows describes a single T cell receptor (beta chain). The junction had 18 bases not matched to a gene; V was cut back by 0 bases and J by 6 bases. CDR3 size: 19 residues. Germline loops: CDR1 ENHRY, CDR2 SYGVKD. The sample comes from a study of blood T cell repertoires in COVID-19. Profiling relied on immunoSEQ multiplex PCR, and the TCRdb table lists in-frame clones only, not all of them. Of some 15,000 clones in the sample, roughly 88% were seen once. The chain is built from TRBV10-3 and TRBJ2-7; 9 bases line up with TRBD1. Sequencing input: peripheral blood. This clonotype originated in a man aged 65 to 85 in a cohort sampled during active COVID-19. The CDR3 reads CAISESNAWVDRGSTEQYF. The CDR3 DNA sequence: TGTGCCATCAGTGAGTCGAACGCGTGGGTGGACAGGGGATCCACCGAGCAGTACTTC.